These 27 T cell receptor beta chains came from one sample sequenced in a study of regulatory T cells in long-lasting Graves disease. Construction of TCR beta libraries relied on iRepertoire HTBI primers and on Arm-PCR targeting CDR3 regions. TCRdb fed the multiplex PCR reads into MiXCR, producing one record per CDR3 protein. The table has about 300,000 distinct CDR3 sequences, around 23% seen once; the top ten hold 45% to 70%. Specified time point: persistent/refractory GD, antithyroid drugs over 5 years with positive TRAb. After RNA was extracted from PBMCs, the TCR library was made from it. The sequencing here drew on peripheral blood mononuclear cells (PBMCs), taken when the disease was refractory, from a patient treated with antithyroid drugs. These receptors were obtained from a female donor with Graves disease.

The gene calls are TRBV20-1 and TRBJ2-5; TRBD2 might be the D (5 bases). V lost 3 bases to trimming and J lost 5 bases, with 13 bases between them. CDR1 and CDR2 from the germline V gene are DFQATT and SNEGSKA (reference sequence). This CDR3 comprises 13 residues. This chain's CDR3 is CSASERGLETQYF. The CDR3 DNA reads as TGCAGTGCTAGCGAACGAGGGTTGGAGACCCAGTACTTC.

Comment on this clonotype: It is likely a read error, because the conserved phenylalanine at the end of the CDR3 is missing. The rearrangement joins TRBV7-9 to TRBJ1-1; maybe TRBD1 (6 bases). Per germline, CDR1 SEHNR and CDR2 FQNEAQ (reference sequence). This CDR3 has 14 amino acids. Trimming cost V 6 bases and J 7 bases, with 18 bases left between them. In nucleotides, the CDR3 is TGTGCCAGCAGTCCCCGGGGGGGCGAGGGTGAAGCTTTCCTT. Translating it yields CASSPRGGEGEAFL.

This clonotype occurred many times. V usage is TRBV20-1 and J usage is TRBJ1-5; D gene ambiguous. Trimming stripped 0 bases from V and 2 bases from J, with 11 bases between. The CDR3 covers 15 residues. Germline CDR1 reads DFQATT; CDR2 reads SNEGSKA (reference sequence). The CDR3 nucleotides are TGCAGTGCTAGAGATAACCTGGACGGCAATCAGCCCCAGCATTTT. Translated, it gives CSARDNLDGNQPQHF.

The chain carries TRBV28 and TRBJ2-3; 8 positions agree with TRBD1. J was trimmed by 3 bases and V by 5 bases; bases with no gene match: 7. Germline V gene data show CDR1 as MDHEN and CDR2 as SYDVKM. The length of the CDR3 is 15 residues. In DNA form, the CDR3 reads TGTGCCAGCAGTCTCGGACAGGGTATGACAGATACGCAGTATTTT. As protein: CASSLGQGMTDTQYF.

This clonotype has at least ten counts. The chain employs TRBV3-1 and TRBJ2-7, with 11 bases fitting TRBD2. The V and J ends lost 4 bases and 6 bases, in that order; junction bases with no gene match: 5. Germline values: CDR1 LGHDT, CDR2 YNNKEL (reference sequence). The CDR3 spans 14 residues. The CDR3 nucleotides are TGTGCCAGCAGCCCTCTGCTAGCGGGAGGCGAGCAGTACTTC. It encodes CASSPLLAGGEQYF.

This chain links TRBV6-1 with TRBJ1-2; D not certain. The germline gives CDR1 MNHNS, CDR2 SASEGT. This CDR3 has 12 amino acids. Trimming cost V 6 bases and J 4 bases, with 9 bases left between them. Written as DNA, the CDR3 is TGTGCCAGCAGGACGGAGAGCTATGGCTACACCTTC. Amino acid sequence: CASRTESYGYTF.

Comment on this clonotype: One base away lies a much larger clone, so this may be a sequencing read error. J is TRBJ2-7 and V is TRBV6-2 or TRBV6-3; D may match TRBD1 or TRBD2 (5 bases each). Per germline, CDR1 MNHEY and CDR2 SVGEGT. The CDR3 is 14 residues long. Trimming shortened V by 5 bases and J by 5 bases, and 16 bases separated the two germline ends. CDR3 bases: TGTGCCAGCAGTGAAGTGGGGACGTCCAACGAGCAGTACTTC. Amino acids: CASSEVGTSNEQYF.

This clonotype was detected a few times. This chain links TRBV7-2 with TRBJ2-2; 7 nucleotides agree with TRBD2. The ends lost 1 base at V and 7 bases at J; junction bases unmatched: 6. This CDR3 spans 15 amino acids. The germline V gene has CDR1 SGHTA and CDR2 FQGNSA. The DNA for the CDR3 is TGTGCCAGCAGCTTAGTGGGGGGGGGTAGCGGGGAGCTGTTTTTT. The encoded protein is CASSLVGGGSGELFF.

This clonotype has ten or more counts. The CDR3 here is CATSRDLYGNQPQHF. The CDR3 DNA reads as TGTGCCACCAGCAGAGATCTCTACGGCAATCAGCCCCAGCATTTT. The rearrangement joins TRBV15 to TRBJ1-5; no firm D call. Germline V CDR1 and CDR2: LNHNV, YYDKDF (reference sequence). The ends were cut back, 0 bases at V and 2 bases at J, with 8 bases in the middle. This CDR3 has 15 residues. Combining the CDR3 with reference TRBV15 and TRBJ1-5 gives the whole variable domain DAMVIQNPRYQVTQFGKPVTLSCSQTLNHNVMYWYQQKSSQAPKLLFHYYDKDFNNEADTPDNFQSRRPNTSFCFLDIRSPGLGDTAMYLCATSRDLYGNQPQHFGDGTRLSIL.

In this sample, this clonotype turned up many times. The chain carries TRBV20-1 and TRBJ2-5; D unclear. The CDR3 length is 14 residues. Germline V gives CDR1 DFQATT, CDR2 SNEGSKA (reference sequence). V shed 6 bases and J shed 2 bases, with 16 bases lying between them. CDR3 bases: TGCAGTGCAAGTCCCTCCTGGCGGCAAGAGACCCAGTACTTC. It is translated as CSASPSWRQETQYF.

This clonotype has a handful of counts. This rearrangement joins TRBV3-1 to TRBJ2-5, with TRBD2 matching 7 bases. CDR1 LGHDT and CDR2 YNNKEL come from the germline V gene (reference sequence). J was trimmed by 1 base and V by 2 bases; bases with no gene match: 10. The CDR3 extends over 17 amino acids. CDR3 loop: CASSQNWLTSSQETQYF. DNA for the CDR3: TGTGCCAGCAGCCAAAACTGGCTGACTAGCTCCCAAGAGACCCAGTACTTC.

This rearrangement joins TRBV2 to TRBJ2-3; no clear D. The CDR3 is 15 residues long. The germline gives CDR1 SNHLY, CDR2 FYNNEI. Trimming removed 3 bases from V and 0 bases from J, with 10 bases in between. CDR3 sequence reads: CASSDPPPSTDTQYF. Written as DNA, the CDR3 is TGTGCCAGCAGTGACCCACCTCCTAGCACAGATACGCAGTATTTT.

This chain links TRBV28 with TRBJ2-3; D gene uncertain. The CDR3 has 15 amino acids. Trimming took off 2 bases at V and 2 bases at J, with 11 bases between the two ends. CDR1 is MDHEN and CDR2 is SYDVKM in the germline V gene. The CDR3 sequence: CASSLVGINTDTQYF. In DNA form, the CDR3 reads TGTGCCAGCAGTTTAGTTGGGATTAACACAGATACGCAGTATTTT.

Notes on this clonotype: A read error is possible here, since a much larger clone lies one base away. This chain connects TRBV11-2 to TRBJ1-2; D gene ambiguous. V dropped 0 bases and J dropped 4 bases, with 12 bases sitting between them. The germline V gene has CDR1 SGHAT and CDR2 FQNNGV. This CDR3 has 15 amino acids. This CDR3 reads CASSLDLAIIYGYTF. CDR3 nucleotides: TGTGCCAGCAGCTTAGATCTCGCGATAATCTATGGCTACACCTTC.

The table lists this clonotype with a few counts. The chain combines TRBV14 with TRBJ2-5; 12 bases line up with TRBD2. Looked up from germline, CDR1 is SGHDN and CDR2 is FVKESK. This CDR3 has 16 amino acids. J gave up 7 bases and V 1 base, and 7 bases lay outside the gene matches. As DNA, the CDR3 is TGTGCCAGCAGCCAAGTTAGACTAGCGGGAGTAACGACCCAGTACTTC. Translation: CASSQVRLAGVTTQYF.

This clonotype has a count of ten or more. The chain employs TRBV20-1 and TRBJ2-2, with TRBD1 as a possible D gene (6 bases). Trimming shortened V by 5 bases and J by 5 bases, and 21 bases separated the two germline ends. Per the germline V gene, CDR1 is DFQATT and CDR2 is SNEGSKA (reference sequence). The CDR3 loop spans 16 amino acids. The CDR3 DNA is TGCAGTGCTCCCGACCTAGGGACAATAGGTACCGGGGAGCTGTTTTTT. This gives the protein CSAPDLGTIGTGELFF.

This CDR3 reads CSARDRGSGSYEQYF. CDR3 sequence (DNA): TGCAGTGCTAGAGATCGCGGGAGCGGCAGCTACGAGCAGTACTTC. V usage is TRBV20-1 and J usage is TRBJ2-7; 7 bases are shared with TRBD2. V shed 0 bases and J 3 bases; nucleotides not matched to a gene: 8. The CDR3 is made up of 15 amino acids. Germline V gene data show CDR1 as DFQATT and CDR2 as SNEGSKA (reference sequence).

This clonotype has at least ten counts. V usage is TRBV7-6 and J usage is TRBJ1-1; no reliable D call. Between the trimmed V and J ends, which lost 6 bases and 4 bases, there was a span of 9 bases. The CDR3 runs to 12 residues. CDR1 and CDR2 (germline): SGHVS, FNYEAQ. In nucleotides, the CDR3 is TGTGCCAGCAGTTCCCCGGGCACTGAAGCTTTCTTT. Protein product: CASSSPGTEAFF.

Only a few counts were recorded for this clonotype. The chain links TRBV3-1 to TRBJ1-5; unclear D gene. This CDR3 has 13 residues. V lost 5 bases and J lost 9, with 14 bases in between. The germline V gene has CDR1 LGHDT and CDR2 YNNKEL (reference sequence). Written as DNA, the CDR3 is TGTGCCAGCAGCTACTCCCGAAGGGTGCCCCAGCATTTT. Encoded protein: CASSYSRRVPQHF.

The rearrangement links TRBV6-1 to TRBJ1-6; 8 nucleotides agree with TRBD1. Trimming removed 6 bases from V and 4 bases from J; junction bases left unmatched: 8. CDR3 length: 16 amino acids. Germline CDR1 MNHNS, CDR2 SASEGT. The CDR3: CASSSGQGRYNSPLHF. Written as DNA, the CDR3 is TGTGCCAGCAGCTCCGGACAGGGCCGTTATAATTCACCCCTCCACTTT.

V is TRBV18 and J is TRBJ2-5; tentative D call: TRBD1 (6 bases). CDR1 and CDR2 from the germline V gene are KGHSH and LQKENI. This CDR3 comprises 16 residues. V was cut by 4 bases and J by 0 bases, with 15 bases left in between. In DNA, the CDR3 is TGTGCCAGCTCACTAAGCTTCCGGGACAACCAAGAGACCCAGTACTTC. Amino acids: CASSLSFRDNQETQYF.

V is TRBV29-1 and J is TRBJ2-7; TRBD1 might be the D (7 bases). Germline CDR1 reads SQVTM; CDR2 reads ANQGSEA. V was cut by 7 bases and J by 1 base, with 14 bases left in between. The CDR3 contains 13 residues. CDR3 residues: CSAGGGDSYEQYF. The CDR3 nucleotides read TGCAGCGCCGGAGGGGGCGATTCCTACGAGCAGTACTTC.

This clonotype has just a few counts. This chain connects TRBV7-2 to TRBJ2-5, with a possible D match to TRBD1 (7 bases). Germline loops: CDR1 SGHTA, CDR2 FQGNSA. The V end lost 3 bases, the J end lost 9 bases, and 11 bases lay between the germline ends. This CDR3 region has 12 residues. The CDR3 nucleotides read TGTGCCAGCAGCTTGCAGGGGGAGGCCCAGTACTTC. This translates into CASSLQGEAQYF. Full variable domain (rest looked up from reference TRBV7-2 and TRBJ2-5): GAGVSQSPSNKVTEKGKDVELRCDPISGHTALYWYRQSLGQGLEFLIYFQGNSAPDKSGLPSDRFSAERTGGSVSTLTIQRTQQEDSAVYLCASSLQGEAQYFGPGTRLLVL.

This clonotype turned up a few times. The CDR3 nucleotides read TGTGCCATCTCACCACTAGCAGGAGATACGCAGTATTTT. It codes for CAISPLAGDTQYF. The chain combines TRBV10-3 with TRBJ2-3; the D gene is possibly TRBD2 (6 bases). Germline V gene sequence: CDR1 ENHRY, CDR2 SYGVKD. CDR3 length: 13 amino acids. V was trimmed by 8 bases and J by 5 bases, leaving 14 bases between them.

The chain combines TRBV27 with TRBJ1-5; D remains ambiguous. Trimming removed 2 bases from V and 5 bases from J, with 19 bases in between. Germline-derived CDR1 and CDR2 are MNHEY and SMNVEV (reference sequence). The CDR3 extends over 17 amino acids. The CDR3 region has the DNA TGTGCCAGCAGTTTAGTGGGTGGGAGCCCCCCATATCAGCCCCAGCATTTT. This sequence encodes CASSLVGGSPPYQPQHF.

In this sample, this clonotype turned up many times. The chain couples TRBV7-2 to TRBJ2-5; D unclear. V lost 0 bases and J 5 bases, leaving 19 bases between the germline ends. Germline V CDR1 and CDR2: SGHTA, FQGNSA. This CDR3 is built from 17 residues. The DNA of the CDR3 is TGTGCCAGCAGCTTAGCGGGGTCGAGCGCGCGTCCGGAGACCCAGTACTTC. The encoded protein is CASSLAGSSARPETQYF.

This clonotype was seen repeatedly, ten times or more. The chain has TRBV7-9 and TRBJ2-4; D is ambiguous. V was clipped by 5 bases and J by 8 bases, with 13 bases between them. CDR3 length equals 13 residues. The V gene's germline CDR1 is SEHNR and CDR2 FQNEAQ (reference sequence). The CDR3: CASSLRRDDIQYF. As DNA, the CDR3 is TGTGCCAGCAGCCTTCGAAGGGATGACATTCAGTACTTC.